One sample yielded the 4 T cell receptor beta chains listed below, sequenced in a study of CD8 T cells in ankylosing spondylitis. One entry per CDR3 protein results from TCRdb running MiXCR on the 5' RACE reads. This table holds roughly 260,000 distinct CDR3 sequences, about 20% found once. Sequenced sample: blood, either unsorted or a sorted T cell fraction (not recorded which). The receptor set was obtained from a male donor with ankylosing spondylitis or in good health (not recorded which).

This chain links TRBV3-1 with TRBJ2-5, with D perhaps matching TRBD1 (6 bases). V lost 3 bases, J lost 1 base, and 12 bases lay in between. The CDR3 sequence is 15 residues long. The V gene's germline CDR1 is LGHDT and CDR2 YNNKEL (reference sequence). The DNA for the CDR3 is TGTGCCAGCAGCCATACCGGGACATTCCAAGAGACCCAGTACTTC. It encodes CASSHTGTFQETQYF.

This clonotype was detected many times. V usage is TRBV6-1 and J usage is TRBJ1-3, with D perhaps matching TRBD1 (6 bases). Germline V gene lookup returns CDR1 MNHNS and CDR2 SASEGT. CDR3 length equals 18 residues. Trimming removed 6 bases at V and 0 bases at J, with 21 bases between. This CDR3 is CASSSLPRGSSSGNTIYF. CDR3 DNA sequence: TGTGCCAGCAGCTCTCTCCCCAGGGGTTCGAGCTCTGGAAACACCATATATTTT.

The J gene is TRBJ1-5, the V gene TRBV6-5; D gene uncertain. CDR3 length: 13 residues. The ends were cut back, 2 bases at V and 7 bases at J, with 9 bases in the middle. Germline CDR1 is MNHEY and CDR2 is SVGAGI. The CDR3 loop is CASSYAGMQPQHF. Written as DNA, the CDR3 is TGTGCCAGCAGTTACGCCGGGATGCAGCCCCAGCATTTT.

The CDR3 spells CASSLKSAGEQFF. The CDR3 coding sequence is TGTGCCAGCAGTTTAAAGTCAGCCGGTGAGCAGTTCTTC. The chain combines TRBV12-3 or TRBV12-4 with TRBJ2-1; D gene ambiguous. CDR3 length equals 13 residues. V was clipped by 2 bases and J by 9 bases, with 11 bases between them.